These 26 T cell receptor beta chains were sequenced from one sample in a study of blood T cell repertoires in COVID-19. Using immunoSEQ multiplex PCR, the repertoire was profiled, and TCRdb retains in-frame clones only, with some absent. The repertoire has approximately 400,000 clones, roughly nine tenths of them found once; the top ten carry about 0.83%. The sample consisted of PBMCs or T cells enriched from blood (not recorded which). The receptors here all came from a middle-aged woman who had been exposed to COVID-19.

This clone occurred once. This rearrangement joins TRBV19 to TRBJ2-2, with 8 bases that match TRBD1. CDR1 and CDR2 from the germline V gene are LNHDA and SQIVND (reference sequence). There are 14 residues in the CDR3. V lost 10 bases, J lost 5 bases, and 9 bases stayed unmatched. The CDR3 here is CATGSRGRTGELFF. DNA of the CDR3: TGTGCCACCGGCTCCAGGGGGCGGACCGGGGAGCTGTTTTTT. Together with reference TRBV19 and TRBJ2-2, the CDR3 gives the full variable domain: DGGITQSPKYLFRKEGQNVTLSCEQNLNHDAMYWYRQDPGQGLRLIYYSQIVNDFQKGDIAEGYSVSREKKESFPLTVTSAQKNPTAFYLCATGSRGRTGELFFGEGSRLTVL.

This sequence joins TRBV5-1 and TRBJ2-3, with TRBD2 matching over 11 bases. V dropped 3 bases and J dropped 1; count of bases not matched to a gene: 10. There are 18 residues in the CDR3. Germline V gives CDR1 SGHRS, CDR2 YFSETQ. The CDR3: CASSSGGTSGTRTDTQYF. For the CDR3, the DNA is TGCGCCAGCAGCTCTGGGGGGACTAGCGGAACCCGCACAGATACGCAGTATTTT.

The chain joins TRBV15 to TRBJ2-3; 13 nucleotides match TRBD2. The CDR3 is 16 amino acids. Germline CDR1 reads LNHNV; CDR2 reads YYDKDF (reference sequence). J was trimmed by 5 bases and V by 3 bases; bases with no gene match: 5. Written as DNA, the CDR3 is TGTGCCACCAGCAGCGGGACTAGCGGGACTGAAGATACGCAGTATTTT. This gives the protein CATSSGTSGTEDTQYF.

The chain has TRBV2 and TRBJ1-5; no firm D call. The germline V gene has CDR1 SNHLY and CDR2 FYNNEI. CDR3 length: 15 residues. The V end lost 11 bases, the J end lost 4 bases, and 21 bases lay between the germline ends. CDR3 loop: CAFREALNSNQPQHF. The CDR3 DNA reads TGTGCCTTTAGGGAGGCCCTCAATTCTAATCAGCCCCAGCATTTT.

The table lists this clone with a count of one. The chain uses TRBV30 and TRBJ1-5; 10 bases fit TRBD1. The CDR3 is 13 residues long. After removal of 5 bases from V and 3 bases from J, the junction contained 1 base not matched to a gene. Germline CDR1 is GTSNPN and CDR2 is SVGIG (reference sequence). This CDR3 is CAWGTGVNQPQHF. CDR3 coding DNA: TGTGCCTGGGGGACAGGGGTCAATCAGCCCCAGCATTTT.

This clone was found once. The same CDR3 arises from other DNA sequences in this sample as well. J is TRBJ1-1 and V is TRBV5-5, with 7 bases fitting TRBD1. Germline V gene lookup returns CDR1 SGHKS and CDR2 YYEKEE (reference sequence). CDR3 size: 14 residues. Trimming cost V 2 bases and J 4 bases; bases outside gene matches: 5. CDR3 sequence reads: CASSLVQGRTEAFF. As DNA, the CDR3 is TGTGCCAGCAGCTTAGTACAGGGGCGCACTGAAGCTTTCTTT.

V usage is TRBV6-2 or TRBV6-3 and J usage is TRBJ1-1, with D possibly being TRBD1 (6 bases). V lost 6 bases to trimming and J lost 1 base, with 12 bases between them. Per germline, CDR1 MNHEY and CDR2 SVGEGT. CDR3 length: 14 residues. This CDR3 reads CASRPTGRNTEAFF. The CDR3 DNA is TGTGCCAGCAGGCCTACAGGGAGGAACACTGAAGCTTTCTTT.

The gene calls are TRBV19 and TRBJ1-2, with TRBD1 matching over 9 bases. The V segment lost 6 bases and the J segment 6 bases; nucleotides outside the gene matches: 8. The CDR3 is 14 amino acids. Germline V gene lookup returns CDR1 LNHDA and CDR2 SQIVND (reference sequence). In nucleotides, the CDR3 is TGTGCCAGTAGATCGGGAGGGACAGGGCATGGCTACACCTTC. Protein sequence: CASRSGGTGHGYTF.

Written as DNA, the CDR3 is TGTGCCAGCAGCCCACAGGGTCAGGAGACCCAGTACTTC. It encodes CASSPQGQETQYF. The V gene is TRBV11-3, the J gene TRBJ2-5, with D maybe TRBD1 (6 bases). This CDR3 spans 13 amino acids. The V and J ends lost 5 bases and 5 bases respectively, with 12 bases between them. The germline CDR1 and CDR2 sequences are SGHNT and YENEEA.

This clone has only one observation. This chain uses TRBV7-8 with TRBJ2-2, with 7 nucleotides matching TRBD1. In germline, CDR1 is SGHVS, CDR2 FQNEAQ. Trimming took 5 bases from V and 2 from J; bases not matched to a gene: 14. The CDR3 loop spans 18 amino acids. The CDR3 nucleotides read TGTGCCAGCAGCAGCCTAACAGGGGTTACCATTAACACCGGGGAGCTGTTTTTT. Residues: CASSSLTGVTINTGELFF. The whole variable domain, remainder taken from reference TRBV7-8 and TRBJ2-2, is GAGVSQSPRYKVAKRGQDVALRCDPISGHVSLFWYQQALGQGPEFLTYFQNEAQLDKSGLPSDRFFAERPEGSVSTLKIQRTQQEDSAVYLCASSSLTGVTINTGELFFGEGSRLTVL.

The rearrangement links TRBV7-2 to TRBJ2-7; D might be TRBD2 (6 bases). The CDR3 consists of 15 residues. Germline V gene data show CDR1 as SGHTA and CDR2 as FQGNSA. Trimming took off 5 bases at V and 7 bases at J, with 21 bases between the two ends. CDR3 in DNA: TGTGCCAGCAGCCAAACGGGGCTAGCGAGGCCTGAGCAGTACTTC. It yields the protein CASSQTGLARPEQYF.

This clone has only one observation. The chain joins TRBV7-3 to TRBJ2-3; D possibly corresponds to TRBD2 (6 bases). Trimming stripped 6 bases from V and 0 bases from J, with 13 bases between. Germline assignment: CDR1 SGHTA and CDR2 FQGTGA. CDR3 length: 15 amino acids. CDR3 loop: CASSKGGVSTDTQYF. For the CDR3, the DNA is TGTGCCAGCAGTAAAGGAGGGGTTAGCACAGATACGCAGTATTTT.

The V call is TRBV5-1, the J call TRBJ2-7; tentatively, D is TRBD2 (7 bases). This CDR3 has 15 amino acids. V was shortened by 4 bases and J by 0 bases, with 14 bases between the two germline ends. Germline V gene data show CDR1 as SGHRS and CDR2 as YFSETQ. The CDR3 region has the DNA TGCGCCAGCAGCGGGGGGGGCCTGAGCTCCTACGAGCAGTACTTC. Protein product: CASSGGGLSSYEQYF.

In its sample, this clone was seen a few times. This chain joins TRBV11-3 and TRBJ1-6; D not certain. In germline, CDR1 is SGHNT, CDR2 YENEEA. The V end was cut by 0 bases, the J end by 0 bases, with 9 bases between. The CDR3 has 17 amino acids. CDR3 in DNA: TGTGCCAGCAGCTTAGATGGTGGACTCTCCTATAATTCACCCCTCCACTTT. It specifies CASSLDGGLSYNSPLHF. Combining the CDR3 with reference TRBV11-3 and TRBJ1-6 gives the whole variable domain EAGVVQSPRYKIIEKKQPVAFWCNPISGHNTLYWYLQNLGQGPELLIRYENEEAVDDSQLPKDRFSAERLKGVDSTLKIQPAELGDSAVYLCASSLDGGLSYNSPLHFGNGTRLTVT.

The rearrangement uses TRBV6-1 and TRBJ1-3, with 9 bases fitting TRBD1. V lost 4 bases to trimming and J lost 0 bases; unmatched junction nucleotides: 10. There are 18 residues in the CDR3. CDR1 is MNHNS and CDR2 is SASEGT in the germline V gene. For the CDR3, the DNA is TGTGCCAGCAGTGGGTTAAGGACAGGGGTCTTCTCTGGAAACACCATATATTTT. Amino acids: CASSGLRTGVFSGNTIYF.

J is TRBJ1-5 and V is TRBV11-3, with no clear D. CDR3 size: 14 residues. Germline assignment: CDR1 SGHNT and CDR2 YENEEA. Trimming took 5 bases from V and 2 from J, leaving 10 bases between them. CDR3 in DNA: TGTGCCAGCAGCCGGGGATTTGGCAATCAGCCCCAGCATTTT. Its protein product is CASSRGFGNQPQHF.

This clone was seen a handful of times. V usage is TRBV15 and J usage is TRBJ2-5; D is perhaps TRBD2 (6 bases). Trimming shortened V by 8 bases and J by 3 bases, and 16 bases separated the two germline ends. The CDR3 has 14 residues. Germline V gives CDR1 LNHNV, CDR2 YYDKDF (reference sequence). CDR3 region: CATGSGGLEETQYF. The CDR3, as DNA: TGTGCCACCGGTAGTGGGGGACTCGAAGAGACCCAGTACTTC.

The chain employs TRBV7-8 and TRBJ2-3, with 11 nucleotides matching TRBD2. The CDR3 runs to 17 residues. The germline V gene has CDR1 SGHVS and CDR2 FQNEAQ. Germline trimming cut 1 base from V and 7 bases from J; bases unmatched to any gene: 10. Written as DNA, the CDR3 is TGTGCCAGCAGCTTAGAGGTAGCGGGAGGGCTCCTAAATACGCAGTATTTT. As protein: CASSLEVAGGLLNTQYF.

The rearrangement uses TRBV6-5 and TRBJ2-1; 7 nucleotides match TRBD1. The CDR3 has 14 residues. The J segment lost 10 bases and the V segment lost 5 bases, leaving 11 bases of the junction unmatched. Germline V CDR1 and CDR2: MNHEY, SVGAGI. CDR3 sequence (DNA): TGTGCCAGCAGTCGAGATCAGGGGGTGCGGGAGCAGTTCTTC. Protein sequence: CASSRDQGVREQFF.

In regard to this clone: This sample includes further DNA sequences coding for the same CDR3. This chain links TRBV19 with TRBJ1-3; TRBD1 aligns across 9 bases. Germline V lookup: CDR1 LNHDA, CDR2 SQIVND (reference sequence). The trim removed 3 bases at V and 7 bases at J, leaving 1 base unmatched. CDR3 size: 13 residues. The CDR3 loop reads CASSIGTGNTIYF. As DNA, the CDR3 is TGTGCCAGTAGTATCGGGACAGGGAACACCATATATTTT. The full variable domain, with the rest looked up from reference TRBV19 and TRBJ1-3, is DGGITQSPKYLFRKEGQNVTLSCEQNLNHDAMYWYRQDPGQGLRLIYYSQIVNDFQKGDIAEGYSVSREKKESFPLTVTSAQKNPTAFYLCASSIGTGNTIYFGEGSWLTVV.

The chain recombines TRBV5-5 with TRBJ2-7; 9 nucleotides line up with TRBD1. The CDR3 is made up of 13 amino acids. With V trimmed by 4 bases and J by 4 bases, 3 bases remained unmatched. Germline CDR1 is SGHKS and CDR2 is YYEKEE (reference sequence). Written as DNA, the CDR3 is TGTGCCAGCAGCCGACAGGGGGATTACGAGCAGTACTTC. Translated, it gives CASSRQGDYEQYF.

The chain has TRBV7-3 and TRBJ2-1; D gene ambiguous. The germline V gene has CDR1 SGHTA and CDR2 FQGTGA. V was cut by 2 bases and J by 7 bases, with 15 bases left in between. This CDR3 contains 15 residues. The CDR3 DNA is TGTGCCAGCAGCTTATCCCTCACGGTACAGAATGAGCAGTTCTTC. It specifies CASSLSLTVQNEQFF.

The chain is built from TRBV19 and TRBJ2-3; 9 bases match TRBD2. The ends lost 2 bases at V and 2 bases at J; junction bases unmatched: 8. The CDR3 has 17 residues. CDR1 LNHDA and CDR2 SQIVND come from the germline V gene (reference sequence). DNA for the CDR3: TGTGCCAGTAGTATATCCGGGCTAGCGGGGACCACAGATACGCAGTATTTT. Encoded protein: CASSISGLAGTTDTQYF.

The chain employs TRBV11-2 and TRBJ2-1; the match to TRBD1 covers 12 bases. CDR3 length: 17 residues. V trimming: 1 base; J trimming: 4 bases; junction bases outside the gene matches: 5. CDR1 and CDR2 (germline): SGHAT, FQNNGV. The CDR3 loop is CASSLGDRGLWYNEQFF. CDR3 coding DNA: TGTGCCAGCAGCTTAGGGGACAGGGGGCTTTGGTACAATGAGCAGTTCTTC.

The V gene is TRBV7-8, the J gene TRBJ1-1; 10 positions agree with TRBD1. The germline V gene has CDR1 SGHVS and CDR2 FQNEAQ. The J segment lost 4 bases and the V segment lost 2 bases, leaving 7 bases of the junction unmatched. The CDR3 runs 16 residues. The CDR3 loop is CASSLRTGGQSTEAFF. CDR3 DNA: TGTGCCAGCAGCTTAAGGACAGGGGGACAATCCACTGAAGCTTTCTTT.

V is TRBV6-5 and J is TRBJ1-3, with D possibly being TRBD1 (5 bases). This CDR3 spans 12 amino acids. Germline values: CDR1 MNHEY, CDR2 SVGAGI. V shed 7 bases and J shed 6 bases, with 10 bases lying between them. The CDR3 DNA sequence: TGTGCCAGCAAGGGGCACGAAAACACCATATATTTT. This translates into CASKGHENTIYF.